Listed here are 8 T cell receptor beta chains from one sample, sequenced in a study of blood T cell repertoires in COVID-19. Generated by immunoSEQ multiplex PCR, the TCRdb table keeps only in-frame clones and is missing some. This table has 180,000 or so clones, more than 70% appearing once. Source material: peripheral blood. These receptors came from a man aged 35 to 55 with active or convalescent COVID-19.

The CDR3 protein is CASSPTGLPLSGNTIYF. DNA for the CDR3: TGTGCCAGCTCACCAACAGGCCTTCCCCTCTCTGGAAACACCATATATTTT. This rearrangement joins TRBV18 to TRBJ1-3, with D perhaps TRBD1 (5 bases). This CDR3 contains 17 residues. The germline gives CDR1 KGHSH, CDR2 LQKENI. Between the trimmed V and J ends, which lost 2 bases and 0 bases, there was a span of 14 bases.

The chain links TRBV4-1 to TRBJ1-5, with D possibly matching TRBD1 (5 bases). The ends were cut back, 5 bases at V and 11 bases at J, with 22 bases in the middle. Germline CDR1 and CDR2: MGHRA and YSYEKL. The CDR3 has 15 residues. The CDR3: CASSARDGPGMSQHF. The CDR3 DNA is TGCGCCAGCAGCGCGCGGGACGGACCGGGAATGTCCCAGCATTTT.

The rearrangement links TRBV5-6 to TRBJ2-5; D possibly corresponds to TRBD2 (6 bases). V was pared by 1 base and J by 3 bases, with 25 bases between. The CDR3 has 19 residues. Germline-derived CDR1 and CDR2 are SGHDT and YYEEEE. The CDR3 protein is CASSLSAAAGRGRKETQYF. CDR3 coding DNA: TGTGCCAGCAGCTTGTCGGCAGCGGCGGGGCGGGGTCGGAAAGAGACCCAGTACTTC.

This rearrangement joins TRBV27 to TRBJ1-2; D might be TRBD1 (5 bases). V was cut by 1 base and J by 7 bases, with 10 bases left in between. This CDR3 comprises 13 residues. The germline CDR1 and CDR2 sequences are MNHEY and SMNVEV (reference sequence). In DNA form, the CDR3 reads TGTGCCAGCAGTTTATACGGGGGACGTGGCTACACCTTC. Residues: CASSLYGGRGYTF.

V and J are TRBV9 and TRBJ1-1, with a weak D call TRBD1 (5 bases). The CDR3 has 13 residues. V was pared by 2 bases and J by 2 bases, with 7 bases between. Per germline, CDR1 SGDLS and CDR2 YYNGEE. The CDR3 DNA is TGTGCCAGCAGCGTCGACAGTAACACTGAAGCTTTCTTT. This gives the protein CASSVDSNTEAFF.

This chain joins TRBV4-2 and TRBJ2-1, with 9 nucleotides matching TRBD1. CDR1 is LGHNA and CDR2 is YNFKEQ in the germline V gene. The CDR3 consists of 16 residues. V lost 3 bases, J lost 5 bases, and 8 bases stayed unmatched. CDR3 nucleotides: TGTGCCAGCAGCCAGAACAGGGGGCTAGGGCACAATGAGCAGTTCTTC. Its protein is CASSQNRGLGHNEQFF.

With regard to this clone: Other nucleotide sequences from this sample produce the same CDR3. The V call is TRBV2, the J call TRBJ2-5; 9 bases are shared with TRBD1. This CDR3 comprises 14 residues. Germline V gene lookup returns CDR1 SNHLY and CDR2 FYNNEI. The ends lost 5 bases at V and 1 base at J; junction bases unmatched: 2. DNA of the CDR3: TGTGCCAGCAGTTGGGACAGGGCCCAAGAGACCCAGTACTTC. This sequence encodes CASSWDRAQETQYF.

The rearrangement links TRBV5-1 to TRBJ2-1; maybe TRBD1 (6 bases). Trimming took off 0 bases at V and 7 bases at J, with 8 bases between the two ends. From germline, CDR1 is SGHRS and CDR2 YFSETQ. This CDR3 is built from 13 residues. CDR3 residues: CASSLERGNEQFF. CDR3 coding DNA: TGCGCCAGCAGCTTGGAAAGGGGGAATGAGCAGTTCTTC.